These T cell receptor beta chains were read from a single sample in a study of cytomegalovirus exposure and HLA in healthy donors. Sequencing used immunoSEQ multiplex PCR; TCRdb keeps in-frame clones, though not all of them. The sample consists of more than 95,000 clones, about a tenth of them appearing once. Sequences were obtained from PBMCs. The receptors here all came from a man aged 35-49 years in good health and CMV-seropositive. The conserved cysteine and the conserved F or W are not part of the CDR3 here.

cdr3_aa	v_call	j_call
ASSLSQGAGETQY	TRBV5-1	TRBJ2-5
ASSSGQLKWRETQY	TRBV7-9	TRBJ2-5
ASSVRLASTDTQY	TRBV9	TRBJ2-3
ASSLDAGTNYGYT	TRBV5-5	TRBJ1-2
AWSEYNGYNEQF	TRBV30	TRBJ2-1
ASSETRTGGFSEQY	TRBV25-1	TRBJ2-7
ASTQLTAGEGYT	TRBV2	TRBJ1-2
ATSRAQGSQY	TRBV15	TRBJ2-5
ASSLAARNTEAF	TRBV7-9	TRBJ1-1
ASRFNPGPGANVLT	TRBV11-2	TRBJ2-6
ASSFLDRDQETQY	TRBV5-6	TRBJ2-5
ARRRGANTEAF	TRBV27	TRBJ1-1
ASKTSGRAYEQY	TRBV5-1	TRBJ2-7